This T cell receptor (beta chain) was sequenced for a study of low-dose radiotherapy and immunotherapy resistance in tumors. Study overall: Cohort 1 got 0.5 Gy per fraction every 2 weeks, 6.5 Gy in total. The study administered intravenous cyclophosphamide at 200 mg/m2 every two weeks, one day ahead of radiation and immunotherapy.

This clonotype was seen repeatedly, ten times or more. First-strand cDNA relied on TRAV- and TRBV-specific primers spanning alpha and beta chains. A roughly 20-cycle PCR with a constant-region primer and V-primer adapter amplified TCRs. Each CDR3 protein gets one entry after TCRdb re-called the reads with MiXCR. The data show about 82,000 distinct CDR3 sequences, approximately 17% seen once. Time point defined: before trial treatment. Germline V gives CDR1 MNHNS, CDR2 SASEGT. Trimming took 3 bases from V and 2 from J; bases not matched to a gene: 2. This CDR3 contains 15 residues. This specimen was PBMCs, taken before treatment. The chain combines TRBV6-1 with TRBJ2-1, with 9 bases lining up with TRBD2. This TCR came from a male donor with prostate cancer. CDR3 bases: TGTGCCAGCAGTGAGGCTAGCGGGACCTACAATGAGCAGTTCTTC. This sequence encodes CASSEASGTYNEQFF.